This TCR beta chain was documented in a study of CD8+ T cells in alopecia areata. Treatment reported: oral pan-JAK inhibitor, 5-10 mg twice daily. Lesional scalp punch biopsies and peripheral blood were collected from alopecia areata patients. Extraction and reverse transcription of RNA yielded cDNA as the sequencing template. Repertoires were generated with immunoSEQ multiplex PCR, while TCRdb's copy carries only in-frame clones and drops some. The sample holds 4,400 or so clones; roughly 71% are singletons and the top ten take under 10%. The germline V gene has CDR1 SGHKS and CDR2 YYEKEE (reference sequence). V was cut by 0 bases and J by 3 bases, with 3 bases left in between. CDR3 length: 13 residues. The count of this clone is one.

The V call is TRBV5-5, the J call TRBJ1-4; no firm D call. Specimen: skin, collected at week 24, from a patient treated with tofacitinib. The sequence came from a human donor with alopecia areata. The CDR3 here is CASSLVANEKLFF. CDR3 sequence (DNA): TGTGCCAGCAGCTTGGTGGCTAATGAAAAACTGTTTTTT.